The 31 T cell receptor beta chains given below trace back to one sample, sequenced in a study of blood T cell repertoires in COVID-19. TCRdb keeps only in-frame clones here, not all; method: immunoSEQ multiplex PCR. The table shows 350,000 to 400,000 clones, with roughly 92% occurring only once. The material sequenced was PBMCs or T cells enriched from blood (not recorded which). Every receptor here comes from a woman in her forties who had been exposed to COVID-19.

The CDR3 DNA reads TGCGCCAGTGCAGTAGCGGGAGCACGACCCGAGACCCAGTACTTC. Protein: CASAVAGARPETQYF. V is TRBV5-1 and J is TRBJ2-5; TRBD2 matches 9 bases. Trimming took 8 bases from V and 5 from J; bases not matched to a gene: 13. The germline V gene encodes CDR1 SGHRS and CDR2 YFSETQ. The CDR3 runs 15 residues.

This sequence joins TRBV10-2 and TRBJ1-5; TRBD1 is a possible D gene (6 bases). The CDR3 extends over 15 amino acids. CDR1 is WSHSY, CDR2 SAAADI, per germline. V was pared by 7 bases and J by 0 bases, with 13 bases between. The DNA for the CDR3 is TGCGCCAGCATGAGGGGGGGGGATAGCAATCAGCCCCAGCATTTT. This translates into CASMRGGDSNQPQHF.

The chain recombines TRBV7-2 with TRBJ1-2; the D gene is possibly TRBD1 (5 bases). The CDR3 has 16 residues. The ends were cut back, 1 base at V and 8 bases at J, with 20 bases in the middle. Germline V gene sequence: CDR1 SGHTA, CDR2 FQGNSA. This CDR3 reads CASSLDGRGWEGGYTF. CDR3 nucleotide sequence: TGTGCCAGCAGCTTAGATGGGAGGGGATGGGAGGGAGGCTACACCTTC.

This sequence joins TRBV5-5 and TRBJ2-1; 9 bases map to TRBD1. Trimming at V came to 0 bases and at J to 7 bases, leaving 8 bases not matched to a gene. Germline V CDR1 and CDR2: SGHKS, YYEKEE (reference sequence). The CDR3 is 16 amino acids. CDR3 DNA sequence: TGTGCCAGCAGCTTGGGTTCGGGGACAGGGTGGAATGAGCAGTTCTTC. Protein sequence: CASSLGSGTGWNEQFF.

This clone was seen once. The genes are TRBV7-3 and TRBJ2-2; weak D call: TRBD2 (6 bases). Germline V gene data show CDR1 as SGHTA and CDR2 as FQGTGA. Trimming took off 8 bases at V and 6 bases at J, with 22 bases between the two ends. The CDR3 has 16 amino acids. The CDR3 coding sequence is TGTGCCAGCTTAACATTGGGTAGCGGAACACCCGGGGAGCTGTTTTTT. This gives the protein CASLTLGSGTPGELFF.

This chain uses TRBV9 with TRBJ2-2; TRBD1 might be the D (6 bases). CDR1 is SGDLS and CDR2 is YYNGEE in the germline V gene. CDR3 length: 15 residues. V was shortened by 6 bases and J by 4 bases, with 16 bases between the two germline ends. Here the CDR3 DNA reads TGTGCCAGCACCCAAACCGCGGACAGCACCGGGGAGCTGTTTTTT. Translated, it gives CASTQTADSTGELFF.

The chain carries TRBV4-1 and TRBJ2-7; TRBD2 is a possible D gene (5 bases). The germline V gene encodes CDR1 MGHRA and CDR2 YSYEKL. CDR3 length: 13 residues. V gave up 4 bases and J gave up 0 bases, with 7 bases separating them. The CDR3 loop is CASSRLLSYEQYF. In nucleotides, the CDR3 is TGCGCCAGCAGCCGACTACTCTCCTACGAGCAGTACTTC.

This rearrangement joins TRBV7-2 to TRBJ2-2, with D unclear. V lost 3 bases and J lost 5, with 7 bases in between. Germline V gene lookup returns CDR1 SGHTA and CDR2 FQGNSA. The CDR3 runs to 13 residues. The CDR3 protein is CASSFRLTGELFF. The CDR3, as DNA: TGTGCCAGCAGCTTCAGGTTGACCGGGGAGCTGTTTTTT.

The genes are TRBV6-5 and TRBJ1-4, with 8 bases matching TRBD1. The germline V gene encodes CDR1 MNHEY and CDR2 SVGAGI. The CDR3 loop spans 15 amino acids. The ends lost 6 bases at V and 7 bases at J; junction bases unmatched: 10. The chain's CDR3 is CASSHGRQGSEKLFF. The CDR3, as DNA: TGTGCCAGCAGCCATGGGAGACAGGGGAGTGAAAAACTGTTTTTT.

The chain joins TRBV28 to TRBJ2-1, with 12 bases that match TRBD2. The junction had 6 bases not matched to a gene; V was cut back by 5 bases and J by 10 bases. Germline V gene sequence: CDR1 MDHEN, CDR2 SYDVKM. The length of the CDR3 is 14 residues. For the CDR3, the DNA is TGTGCCAGCAGTCGGACTAGCGGGATAGGGGAGCAGTTCTTC. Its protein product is CASSRTSGIGEQFF.

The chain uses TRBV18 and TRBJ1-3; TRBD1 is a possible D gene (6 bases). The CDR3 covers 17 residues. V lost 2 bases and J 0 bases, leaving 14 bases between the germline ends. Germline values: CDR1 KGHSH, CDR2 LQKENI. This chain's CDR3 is CASSPSVRGSSGNTIYF. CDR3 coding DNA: TGTGCCAGCTCACCATCGGTCAGGGGCAGCTCTGGAAACACCATATATTTT. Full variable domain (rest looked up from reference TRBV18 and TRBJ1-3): NAGVMQNPRHLVRRRGQEARLRCSPMKGHSHVYWYRQLPEEGLKFMVYLQKENIIDESGMPKERFSAEFPKEGPSILRIQQVVRGDSAAYFCASSPSVRGSSGNTIYFGEGSWLTVV.

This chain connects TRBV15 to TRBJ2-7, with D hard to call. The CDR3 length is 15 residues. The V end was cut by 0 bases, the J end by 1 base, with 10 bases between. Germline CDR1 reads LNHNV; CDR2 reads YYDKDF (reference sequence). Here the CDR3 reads CATSRDPGNSYEQYF. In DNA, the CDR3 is TGTGCCACCAGCAGAGATCCAGGAAATTCCTACGAGCAGTACTTC.

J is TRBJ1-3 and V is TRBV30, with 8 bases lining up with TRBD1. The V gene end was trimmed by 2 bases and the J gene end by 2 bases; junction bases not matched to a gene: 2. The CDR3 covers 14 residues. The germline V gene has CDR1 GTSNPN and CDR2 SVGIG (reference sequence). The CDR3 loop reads CAWSLQGAGNTIYF. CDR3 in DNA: TGTGCCTGGAGTCTACAGGGGGCTGGAAACACCATATATTTT.

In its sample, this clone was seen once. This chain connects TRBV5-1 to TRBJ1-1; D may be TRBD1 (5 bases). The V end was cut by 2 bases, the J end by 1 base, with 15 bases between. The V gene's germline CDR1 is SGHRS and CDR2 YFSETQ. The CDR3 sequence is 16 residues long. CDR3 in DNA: TGCGCCAGCAGCTTAGGACACGACCTCTCGAACACTGAAGCTTTCTTT. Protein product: CASSLGHDLSNTEAFF.

CDR3 region: CASSTTRNTEAFF. CDR3 bases: TGTGCCAGCAGCACCACAAGGAACACTGAAGCTTTCTTT. V usage is TRBV2 and J usage is TRBJ1-1; no clear D. The CDR3 consists of 13 residues. Germline V gene lookup returns CDR1 SNHLY and CDR2 FYNNEI. Trimming removed 6 bases from V and 1 base from J, with 9 bases in between.

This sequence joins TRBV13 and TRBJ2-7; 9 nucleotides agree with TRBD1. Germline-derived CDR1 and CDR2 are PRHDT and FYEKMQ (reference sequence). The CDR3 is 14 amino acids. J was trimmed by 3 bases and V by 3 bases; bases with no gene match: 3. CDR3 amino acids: CASSLGTGRYEQYF. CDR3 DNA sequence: TGTGCCAGCAGCTTGGGGACAGGGCGCTACGAGCAGTACTTC.

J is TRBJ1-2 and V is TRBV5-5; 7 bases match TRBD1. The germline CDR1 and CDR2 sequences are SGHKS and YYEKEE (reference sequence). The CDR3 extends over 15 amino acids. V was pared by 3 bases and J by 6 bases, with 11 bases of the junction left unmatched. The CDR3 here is CASSWALTGLDGYTF. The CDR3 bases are TGTGCCAGCAGCTGGGCGCTGACAGGGCTAGATGGCTACACCTTC.

CDR3 amino acids: CASSQGTVPEAFF. DNA for the CDR3: TGTGCCAGTAGTCAGGGGACGGTCCCTGAAGCTTTCTTT. The chain has TRBV19 and TRBJ1-1; D is possibly TRBD1 (6 bases). Trimming left V 5 bases short and J 6 bases short, with 13 bases between. The germline gives CDR1 LNHDA, CDR2 SQIVND (reference sequence). This CDR3 is built from 13 residues.

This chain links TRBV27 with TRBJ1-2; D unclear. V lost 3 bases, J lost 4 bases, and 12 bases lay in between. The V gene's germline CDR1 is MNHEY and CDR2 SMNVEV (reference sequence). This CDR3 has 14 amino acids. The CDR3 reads CASSFRQRSYGYTF. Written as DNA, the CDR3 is TGTGCCAGCAGTTTTAGGCAGCGAAGCTATGGCTACACCTTC.

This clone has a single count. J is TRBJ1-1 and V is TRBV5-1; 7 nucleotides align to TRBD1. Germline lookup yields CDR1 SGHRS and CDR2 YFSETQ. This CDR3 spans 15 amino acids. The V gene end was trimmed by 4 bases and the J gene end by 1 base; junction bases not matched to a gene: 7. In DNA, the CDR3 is TGCGCCAGCAGCCGTAGACAGGGAAAGAACACTGAAGCTTTCTTT. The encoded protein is CASSRRQGKNTEAFF. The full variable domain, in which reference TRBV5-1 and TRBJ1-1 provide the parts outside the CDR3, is KAGVTQTPRYLIKTRGQQVTLSCSPISGHRSVSWYQQTPGQGLQFLFEYFSETQRNKGNFPGRFSGRQFSNSRSEMNVSTLELGDSALYLCASSRRQGKNTEAFFGQGTRLTVV.

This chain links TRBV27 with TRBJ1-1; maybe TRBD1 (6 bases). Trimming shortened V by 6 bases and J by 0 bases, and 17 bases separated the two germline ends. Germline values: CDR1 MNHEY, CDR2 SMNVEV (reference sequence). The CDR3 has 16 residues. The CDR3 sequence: CASRAPGVGMNTEAFF. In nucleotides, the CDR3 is TGTGCCAGCAGGGCCCCAGGGGTGGGTATGAACACTGAAGCTTTCTTT.

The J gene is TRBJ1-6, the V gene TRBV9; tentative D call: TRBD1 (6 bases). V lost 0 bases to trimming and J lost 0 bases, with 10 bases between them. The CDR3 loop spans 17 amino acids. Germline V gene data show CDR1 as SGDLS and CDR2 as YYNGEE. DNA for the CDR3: TGTGCCAGCAGCGTAGATCAGGGGAGCTCCTATAATTCACCCCTCCACTTT. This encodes CASSVDQGSSYNSPLHF.

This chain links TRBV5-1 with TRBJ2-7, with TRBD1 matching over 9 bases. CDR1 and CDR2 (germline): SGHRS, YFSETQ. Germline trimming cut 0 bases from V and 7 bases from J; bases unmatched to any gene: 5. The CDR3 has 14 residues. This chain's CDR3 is CASSLDGTGKEQYF. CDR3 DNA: TGCGCCAGCAGCTTGGATGGGACAGGGAAGGAGCAGTACTTC.

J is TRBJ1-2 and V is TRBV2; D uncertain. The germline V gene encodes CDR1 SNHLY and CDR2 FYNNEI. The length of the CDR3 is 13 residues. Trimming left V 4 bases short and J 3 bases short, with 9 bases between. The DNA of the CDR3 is TGTGCCAGCAGTGCGGCGGCGGACTATGGCTACACCTTC. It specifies CASSAAADYGYTF.

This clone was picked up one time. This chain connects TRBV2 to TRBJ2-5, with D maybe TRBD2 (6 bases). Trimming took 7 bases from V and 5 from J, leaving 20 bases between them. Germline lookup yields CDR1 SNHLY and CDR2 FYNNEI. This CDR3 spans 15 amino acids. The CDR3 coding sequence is TGTGCCAGCAAGCCTAGCGCCTTAAGTGGGGAGACCCAGTACTTC. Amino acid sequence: CASKPSALSGETQYF.

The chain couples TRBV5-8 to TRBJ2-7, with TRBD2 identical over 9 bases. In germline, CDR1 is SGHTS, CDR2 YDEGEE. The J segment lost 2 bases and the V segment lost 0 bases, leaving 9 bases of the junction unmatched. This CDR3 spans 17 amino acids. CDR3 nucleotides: TGTGCCAGCAGCTTGGTGGGTAGCGGGAGCCTTCCCTACGAGCAGTACTTC. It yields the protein CASSLVGSGSLPYEQYF.

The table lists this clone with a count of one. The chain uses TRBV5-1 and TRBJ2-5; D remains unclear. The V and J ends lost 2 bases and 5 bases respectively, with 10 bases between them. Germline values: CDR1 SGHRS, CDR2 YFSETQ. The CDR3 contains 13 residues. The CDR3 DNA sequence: TGCGCCAGCAGCTTTTCGGGTCCGGAGACCCAGTACTTC. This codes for CASSFSGPETQYF.

The CDR3 loop reads CASSPGTGLYEQYF. CDR3 coding DNA: TGTGCCAGTAGTCCCGGGACAGGGCTTTACGAGCAGTACTTC. The chain links TRBV19 to TRBJ2-7, with 9 bases identical to TRBD1. The germline gives CDR1 LNHDA, CDR2 SQIVND (reference sequence). Losses at the gene ends were 5 bases for V and 4 bases for J; bases not matched to a gene: 6. The CDR3 runs to 14 residues.

In nucleotides, the CDR3 is TGTGCCAGCAGTTCCGGGAATTCACCCCTCCACTTT. Translating gives CASSSGNSPLHF. The chain recombines TRBV12-3 or TRBV12-4 with TRBJ1-6; unclear D gene. V was trimmed by 4 bases and J by 7 bases, leaving 5 bases between them. CDR3 length: 12 residues.

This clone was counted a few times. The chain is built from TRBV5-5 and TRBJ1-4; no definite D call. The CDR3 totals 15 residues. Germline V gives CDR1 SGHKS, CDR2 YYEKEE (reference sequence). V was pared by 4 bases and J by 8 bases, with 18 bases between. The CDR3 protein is CASSPGSASGEKLFF. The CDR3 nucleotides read TGTGCCAGCAGCCCCGGGAGTGCCTCGGGCGAAAAACTGTTTTTT. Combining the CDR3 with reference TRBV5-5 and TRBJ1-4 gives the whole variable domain DAGVTQSPTHLIKTRGQQVTLRCSPISGHKSVSWYQQVLGQGPQFIFQYYEKEERGRGNFPDRFSARQFPNYSSELNVNALLLGDSALYLCASSPGSASGEKLFFGSGTQLSVL.

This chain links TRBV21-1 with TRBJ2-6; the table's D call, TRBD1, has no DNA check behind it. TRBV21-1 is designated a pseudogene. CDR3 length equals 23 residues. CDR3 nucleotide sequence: TGTGCCAGCAGCAAAGGGCCGGACAGAGAGCCTTTTCACATCCCCTCTGGGGCCAACGTCCTGACTTTC. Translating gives CASSKGPDREPFHIPSGANVLTF.